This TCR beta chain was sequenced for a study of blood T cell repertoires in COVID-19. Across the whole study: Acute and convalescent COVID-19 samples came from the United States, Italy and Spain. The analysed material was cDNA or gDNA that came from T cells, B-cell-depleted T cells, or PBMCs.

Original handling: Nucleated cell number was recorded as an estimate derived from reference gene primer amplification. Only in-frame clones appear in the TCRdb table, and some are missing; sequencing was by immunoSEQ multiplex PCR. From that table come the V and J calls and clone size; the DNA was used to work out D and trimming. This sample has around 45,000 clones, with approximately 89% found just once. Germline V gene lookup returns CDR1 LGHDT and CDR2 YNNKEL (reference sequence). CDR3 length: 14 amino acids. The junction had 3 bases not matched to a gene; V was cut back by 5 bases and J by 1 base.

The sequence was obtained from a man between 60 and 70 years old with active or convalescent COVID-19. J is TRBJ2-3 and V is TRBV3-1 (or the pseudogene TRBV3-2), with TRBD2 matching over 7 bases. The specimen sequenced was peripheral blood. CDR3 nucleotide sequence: TGTGCCAGCAGCACAACTAGCGGCACAGATACGCAGTATTTT. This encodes CASSTTSGTDTQYF.